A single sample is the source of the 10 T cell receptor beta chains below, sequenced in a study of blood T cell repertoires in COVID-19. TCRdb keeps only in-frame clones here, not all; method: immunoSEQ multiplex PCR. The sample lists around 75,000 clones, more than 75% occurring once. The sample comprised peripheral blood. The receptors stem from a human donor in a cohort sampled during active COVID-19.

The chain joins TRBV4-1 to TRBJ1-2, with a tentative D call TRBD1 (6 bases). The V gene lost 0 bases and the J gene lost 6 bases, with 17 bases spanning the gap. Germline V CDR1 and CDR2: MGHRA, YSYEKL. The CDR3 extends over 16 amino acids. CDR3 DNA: TGCGCCAGCAGCCAAGATCGTCGCGTATCAGGGGATGGCTACACCTTC. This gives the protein CASSQDRRVSGDGYTF.

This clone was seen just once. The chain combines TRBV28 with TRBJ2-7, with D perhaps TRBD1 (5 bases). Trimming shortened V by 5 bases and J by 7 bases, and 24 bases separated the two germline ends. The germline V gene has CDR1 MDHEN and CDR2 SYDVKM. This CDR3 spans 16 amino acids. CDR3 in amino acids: CASSMAGSIPGWEQYF. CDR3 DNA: TGTGCCAGCAGTATGGCAGGGTCTATACCAGGCTGGGAGCAGTACTTC.

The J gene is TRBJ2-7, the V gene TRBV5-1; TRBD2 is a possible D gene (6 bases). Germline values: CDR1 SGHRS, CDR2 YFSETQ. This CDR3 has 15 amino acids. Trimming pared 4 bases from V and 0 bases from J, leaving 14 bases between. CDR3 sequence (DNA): TGCGCCAGCAGCAGAGGTGGGGGGAGCTCCTACGAGCAGTACTTC. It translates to CASSRGGGSSYEQYF.

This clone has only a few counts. The DNA for the CDR3 is TGTGCCAGCAGACCCGACAGGGGGCATTCTAATGAAAAACTGTTTTTT. Its protein is CASRPDRGHSNEKLFF. This chain joins TRBV7-4 and TRBJ1-4; 10 bases match TRBD1. Germline V lookup: CDR1 SGHVT, CDR2 SQSDAQ. The CDR3 spans 16 residues. The ends lost 6 bases at V and 3 bases at J; junction bases unmatched: 7. The full variable domain, its missing parts supplied by reference TRBV7-4 and TRBJ1-4, is GAGVSQSPRYKVAKRGRDVALRCDSISGHVTLYWYRQTLGQGSEVLTYSQSDAQRDKSGRPSGRFSAERPERSVSTLKIQRTEQGDSAVYLCASRPDRGHSNEKLFFGSGTQLSVL.

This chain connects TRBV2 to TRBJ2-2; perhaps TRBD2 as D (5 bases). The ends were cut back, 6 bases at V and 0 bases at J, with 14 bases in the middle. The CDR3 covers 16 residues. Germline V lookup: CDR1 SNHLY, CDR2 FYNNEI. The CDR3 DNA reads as TGTGCCAGCAGGAGTCTAGCTAGTGCGAACACCGGGGAGCTGTTTTTT. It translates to CASRSLASANTGELFF.

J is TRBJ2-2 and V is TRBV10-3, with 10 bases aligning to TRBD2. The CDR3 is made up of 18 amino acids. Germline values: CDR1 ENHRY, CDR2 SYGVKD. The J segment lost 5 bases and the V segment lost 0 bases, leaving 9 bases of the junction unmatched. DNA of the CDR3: TGTGCCATCAGTGAGTCAAGCGGGAGGGGTTCGGGAACCGGGGAGCTGTTTTTT. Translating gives CAISESSGRGSGTGELFF.

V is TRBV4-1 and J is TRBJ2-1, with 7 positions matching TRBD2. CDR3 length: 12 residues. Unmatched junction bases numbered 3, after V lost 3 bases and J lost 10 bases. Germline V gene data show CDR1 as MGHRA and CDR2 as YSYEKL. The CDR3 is CASSQGRGEQFF. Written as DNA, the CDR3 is TGCGCCAGCAGCCAGGGGAGGGGAGAGCAGTTCTTC.

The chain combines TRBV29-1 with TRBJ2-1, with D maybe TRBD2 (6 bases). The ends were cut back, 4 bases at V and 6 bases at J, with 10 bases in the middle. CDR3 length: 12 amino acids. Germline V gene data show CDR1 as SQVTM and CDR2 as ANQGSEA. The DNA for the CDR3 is TGCAGCGTTGGGGTTAGCGGCAATGAGCAGTTCTTC. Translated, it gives CSVGVSGNEQFF.

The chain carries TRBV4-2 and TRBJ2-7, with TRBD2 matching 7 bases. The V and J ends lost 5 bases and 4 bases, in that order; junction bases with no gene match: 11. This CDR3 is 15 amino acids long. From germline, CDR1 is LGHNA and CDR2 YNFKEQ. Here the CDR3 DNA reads TGTGCCAGCAGCTTGTCTGGTCTAGCGGATTACGAGCAGTACTTC. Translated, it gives CASSLSGLADYEQYF.

The CDR3 coding sequence is TGTGCCAGCAGCTTTATAGCGGGAGAGCACACCGGGGAGCTGTTTTTT. Protein product: CASSFIAGEHTGELFF. This sequence joins TRBV7-9 and TRBJ2-2; 9 bases line up with TRBD2. The CDR3 is 16 residues long. The germline V gene has CDR1 SEHNR and CDR2 FQNEAQ (reference sequence). J lost 3 bases, V lost 3 bases, and 5 bases had no gene match. The full variable domain, completed using reference TRBV7-9 and TRBJ2-2, is DTGVSQNPRHKITKRGQNVTFRCDPISEHNRLYWYRQTLGQGPEFLTYFQNEAQLEKSRLLSDRFSAERPKGSFSTLEIQRTEQGDSAMYLCASSFIAGEHTGELFFGEGSRLTVL.